This TCR beta chain was found in a study of blood T cell repertoires in COVID-19. Germline V gene data show CDR1 as LNHDA and CDR2 as SQIVND (reference sequence). V shed 3 bases and J shed 2 bases, with 8 bases lying between them. This CDR3 has 14 amino acids. It was during active infection that Seattle patients were enrolled and then longitudinally followed. Produced via immunoSEQ multiplex PCR; TCRdb's table is partial and in-frame only. Among fewer than 700,000 clones listed, roughly nine tenths were seen once. The sample comprised peripheral blood. The chain combines TRBV19 with TRBJ2-1; D unclear. The sequence derives from a woman between 45 and 60 years old with COVID-19, enrolled during active disease. The CDR3 spells CASSIGGPYNEQFF. The CDR3 nucleotides read TGTGCCAGTAGTATCGGCGGTCCCTACAATGAGCAGTTCTTC.